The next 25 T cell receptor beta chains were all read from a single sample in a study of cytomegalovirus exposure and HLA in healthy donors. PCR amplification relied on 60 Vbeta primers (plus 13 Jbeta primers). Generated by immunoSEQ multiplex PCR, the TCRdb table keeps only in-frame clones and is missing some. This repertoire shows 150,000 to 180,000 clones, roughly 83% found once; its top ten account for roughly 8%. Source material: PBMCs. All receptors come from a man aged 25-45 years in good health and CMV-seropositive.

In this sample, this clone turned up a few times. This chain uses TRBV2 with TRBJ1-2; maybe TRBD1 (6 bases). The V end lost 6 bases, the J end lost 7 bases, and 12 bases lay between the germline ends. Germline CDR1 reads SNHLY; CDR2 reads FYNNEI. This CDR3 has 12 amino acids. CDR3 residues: CASRTNRAGYTF. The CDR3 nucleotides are TGTGCCAGCAGGACCAACAGGGCTGGCTACACCTTC.

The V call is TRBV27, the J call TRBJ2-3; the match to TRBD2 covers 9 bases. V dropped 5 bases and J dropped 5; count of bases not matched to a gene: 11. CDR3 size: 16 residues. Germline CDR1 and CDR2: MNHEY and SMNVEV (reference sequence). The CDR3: CASSPYTSGPLDTQYF. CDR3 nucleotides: TGTGCCAGCAGTCCATATACTAGCGGGCCCCTAGATACGCAGTATTTT.

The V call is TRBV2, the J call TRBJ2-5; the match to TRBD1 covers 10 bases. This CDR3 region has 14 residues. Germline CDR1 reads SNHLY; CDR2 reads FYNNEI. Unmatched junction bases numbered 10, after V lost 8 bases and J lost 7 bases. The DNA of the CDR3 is TGTGCCAGCTTGGGGACAGGGGCCGAAGGGACCCAGTACTTC. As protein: CASLGTGAEGTQYF.

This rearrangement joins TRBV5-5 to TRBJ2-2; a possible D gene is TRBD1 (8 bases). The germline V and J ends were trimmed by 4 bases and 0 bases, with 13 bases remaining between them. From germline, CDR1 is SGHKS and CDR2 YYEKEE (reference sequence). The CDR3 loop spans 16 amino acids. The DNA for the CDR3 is TGTGCCAGCAGCCGGGGGGACAGGTCGAACACCGGGGAGCTGTTTTTT. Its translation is CASSRGDRSNTGELFF.

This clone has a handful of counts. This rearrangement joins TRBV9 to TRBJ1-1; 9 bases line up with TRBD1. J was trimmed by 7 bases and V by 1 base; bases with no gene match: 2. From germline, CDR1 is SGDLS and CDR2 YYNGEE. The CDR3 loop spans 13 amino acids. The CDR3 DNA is TGTGCCAGCAGCGTACGGGGACAGGGTGAAGCTTTCTTT. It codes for CASSVRGQGEAFF. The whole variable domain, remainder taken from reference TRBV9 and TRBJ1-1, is DSGVTQTPKHLITATGQRVTLRCSPRSGDLSVYWYQQSLDQGLQFLIQYYNGEERAKGNILERFSAQQFPDLHSELNLSSLELGDSALYFCASSVRGQGEAFFGQGTRLTVV.

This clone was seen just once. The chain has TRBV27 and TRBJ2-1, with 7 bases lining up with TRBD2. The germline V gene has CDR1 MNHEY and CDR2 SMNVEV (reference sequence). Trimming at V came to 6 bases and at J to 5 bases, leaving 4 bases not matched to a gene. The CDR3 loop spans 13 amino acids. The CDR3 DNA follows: TGTGCCAGCAGCTTGAGCGGGGACAATGAGCAGTTCTTC. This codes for CASSLSGDNEQFF.

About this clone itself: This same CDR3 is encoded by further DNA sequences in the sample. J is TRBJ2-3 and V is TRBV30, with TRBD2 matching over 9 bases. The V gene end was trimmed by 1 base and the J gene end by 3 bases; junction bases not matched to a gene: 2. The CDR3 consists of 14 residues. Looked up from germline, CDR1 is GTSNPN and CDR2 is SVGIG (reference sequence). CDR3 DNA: TGTGCCTGGAGTGCTAGCGGGACTACAGATACGCAGTATTTT. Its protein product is CAWSASGTTDTQYF.

CDR3 sequence (DNA): TGTGCCAGCAGTTCCAGGGTCTTCGGCAATCAGCCCCAGCATTTT. This sequence encodes CASSSRVFGNQPQHF. This sequence joins TRBV28 and TRBJ1-5; weak D call: TRBD1 (5 bases). The CDR3 contains 15 residues. V shed 4 bases and J shed 2 bases, with 12 bases lying between them. Germline loops: CDR1 MDHEN, CDR2 SYDVKM.

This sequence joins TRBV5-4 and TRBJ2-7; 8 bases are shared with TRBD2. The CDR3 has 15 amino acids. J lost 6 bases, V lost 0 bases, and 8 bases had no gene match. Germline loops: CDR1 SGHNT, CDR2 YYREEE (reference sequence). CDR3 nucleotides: TGTGCCAGCAGCTTGGTAGCGGGACTCGCCGGCGAGCAGTACTTC. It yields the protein CASSLVAGLAGEQYF.

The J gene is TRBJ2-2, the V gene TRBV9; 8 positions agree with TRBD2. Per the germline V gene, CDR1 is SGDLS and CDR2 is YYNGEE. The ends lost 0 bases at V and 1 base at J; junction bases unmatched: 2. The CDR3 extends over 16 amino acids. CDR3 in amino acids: CASSVATSGNTGELFF. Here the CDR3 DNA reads TGTGCCAGCAGCGTAGCTACTAGCGGGAACACCGGGGAGCTGTTTTTT.

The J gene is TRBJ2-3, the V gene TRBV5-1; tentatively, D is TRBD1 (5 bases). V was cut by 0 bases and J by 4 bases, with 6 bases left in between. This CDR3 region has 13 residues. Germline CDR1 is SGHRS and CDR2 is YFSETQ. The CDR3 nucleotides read TGCGCCAGCAGCTTGGGGGGCGCAGATACGCAGTATTTT. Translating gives CASSLGGADTQYF. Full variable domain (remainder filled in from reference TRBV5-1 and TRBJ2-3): KAGVTQTPRYLIKTRGQQVTLSCSPISGHRSVSWYQQTPGQGLQFLFEYFSETQRNKGNFPGRFSGRQFSNSRSEMNVSTLELGDSALYLCASSLGGADTQYFGPGTRLTVL.

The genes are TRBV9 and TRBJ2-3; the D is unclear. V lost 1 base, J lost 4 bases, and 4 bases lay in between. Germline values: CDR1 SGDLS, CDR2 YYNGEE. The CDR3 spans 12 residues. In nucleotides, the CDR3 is TGTGCCAGCAGCGTAAGCCCAGATACGCAGTATTTT. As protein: CASSVSPDTQYF. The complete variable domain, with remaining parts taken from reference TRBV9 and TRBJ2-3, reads DSGVTQTPKHLITATGQRVTLRCSPRSGDLSVYWYQQSLDQGLQFLIQYYNGEERAKGNILERFSAQQFPDLHSELNLSSLELGDSALYFCASSVSPDTQYFGPGTRLTVL.

The CDR3 sequence: CSARDSLNEKLFF. As DNA, the CDR3 is TGCAGCGCCCGGGACAGCCTTAATGAAAAACTGTTTTTT. This chain uses TRBV29-1 with TRBJ1-4; 7 bases fit TRBD1. The germline CDR1 and CDR2 sequences are SQVTM and ANQGSEA. This CDR3 comprises 13 residues. The J segment lost 4 bases and the V segment lost 7 bases, leaving 6 bases of the junction unmatched.

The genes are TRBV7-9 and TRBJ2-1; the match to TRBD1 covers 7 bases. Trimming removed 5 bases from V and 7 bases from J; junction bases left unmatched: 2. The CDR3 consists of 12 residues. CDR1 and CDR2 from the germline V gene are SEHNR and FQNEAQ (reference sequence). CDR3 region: CASSATGNEQFF. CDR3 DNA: TGTGCCAGCAGCGCGACAGGGAATGAGCAGTTCTTC.

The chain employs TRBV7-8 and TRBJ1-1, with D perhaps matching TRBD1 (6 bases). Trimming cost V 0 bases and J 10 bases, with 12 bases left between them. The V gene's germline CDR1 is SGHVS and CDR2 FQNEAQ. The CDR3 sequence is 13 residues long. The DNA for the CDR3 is TGTGCCAGCAGCTTAGCGGGGGCCCCGGTAGCTTTCTTT. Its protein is CASSLAGAPVAFF.

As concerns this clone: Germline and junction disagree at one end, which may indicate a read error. CDR3 protein: CASSLEVRGRVF. CDR3 nucleotide sequence: TGTGCCAGCAGCTTAGAGGTTAGAGGCAGAGTCTTC. The chain couples TRBV11-2 to TRBJ2-1; no reliable D call. The length of the CDR3 is 12 residues. Germline CDR1 SGHAT, CDR2 FQNNGV. The full variable domain, rest sourced from reference TRBV11-2 and TRBJ2-1, is EAGVAQSPRYKIIEKRQSVAFWCNPISGHATLYWYQQILGQGPKLLIQFQNNGVVDDSQLPKDRFSAERLKGVDSTLKIQPAKLEDSAVYLCASSLEVRGRVFGPGTRLTVL.

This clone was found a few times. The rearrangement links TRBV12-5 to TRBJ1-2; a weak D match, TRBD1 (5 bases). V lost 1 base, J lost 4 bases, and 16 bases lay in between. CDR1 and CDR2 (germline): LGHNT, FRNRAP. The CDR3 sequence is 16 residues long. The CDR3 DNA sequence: TGTGCTAGTGGTTTGGATGGGGGGAATTACATCTATGGCTACACCTTC. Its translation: CASGLDGGNYIYGYTF.

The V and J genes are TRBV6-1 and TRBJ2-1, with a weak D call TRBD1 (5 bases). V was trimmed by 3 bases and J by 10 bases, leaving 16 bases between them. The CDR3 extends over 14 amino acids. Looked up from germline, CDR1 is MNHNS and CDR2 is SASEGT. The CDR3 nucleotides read TGTGCCAGCAGTGACCACATAGGGGTCGGGGAGCAGTTCTTC. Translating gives CASSDHIGVGEQFF.

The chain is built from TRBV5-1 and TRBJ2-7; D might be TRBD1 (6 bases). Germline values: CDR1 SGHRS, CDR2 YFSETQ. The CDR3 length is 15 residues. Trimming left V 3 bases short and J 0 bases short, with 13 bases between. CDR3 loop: CASSSSRGGSYEQYF. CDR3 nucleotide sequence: TGCGCCAGCAGCTCTTCCCGAGGGGGCTCCTACGAGCAGTACTTC.

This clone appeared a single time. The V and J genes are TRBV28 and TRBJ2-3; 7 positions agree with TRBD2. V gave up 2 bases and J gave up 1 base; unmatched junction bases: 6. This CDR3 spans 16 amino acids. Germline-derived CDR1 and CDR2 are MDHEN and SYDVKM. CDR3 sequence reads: CASSLASAGGTDTQYF. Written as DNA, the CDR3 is TGTGCCAGCAGTTTAGCGTCGGCGGGAGGCACAGATACGCAGTATTTT.

The CDR3 DNA follows: TGTGCCAGCAGTTTGAGGAGTAACACTGAAGCTTTCTTT. Its translation is CASSLRSNTEAFF. This chain connects TRBV28 to TRBJ1-1; D not certain. Per the germline V gene, CDR1 is MDHEN and CDR2 is SYDVKM. V shed 3 bases and J shed 2 bases, with 7 bases lying between them. The CDR3 runs to 13 residues.

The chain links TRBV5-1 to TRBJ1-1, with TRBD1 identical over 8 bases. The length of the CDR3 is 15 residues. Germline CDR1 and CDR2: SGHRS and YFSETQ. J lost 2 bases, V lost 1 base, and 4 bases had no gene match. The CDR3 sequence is CASSLQGAPNTEAFF. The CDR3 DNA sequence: TGCGCCAGCAGCTTGCAGGGGGCCCCCAACACTGAAGCTTTCTTT.

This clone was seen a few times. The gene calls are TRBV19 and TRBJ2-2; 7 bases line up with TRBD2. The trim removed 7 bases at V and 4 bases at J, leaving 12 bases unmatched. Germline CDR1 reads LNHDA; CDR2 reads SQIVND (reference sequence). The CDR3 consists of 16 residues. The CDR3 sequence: CASNPQAGRVTGELFF. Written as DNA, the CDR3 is TGTGCCAGTAACCCCCAAGCGGGAAGAGTCACCGGGGAGCTGTTTTTT.

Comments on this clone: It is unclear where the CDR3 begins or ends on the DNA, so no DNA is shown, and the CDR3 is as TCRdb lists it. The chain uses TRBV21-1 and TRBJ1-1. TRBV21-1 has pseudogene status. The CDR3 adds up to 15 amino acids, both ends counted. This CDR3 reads CASSPQVGGGTEAFF.

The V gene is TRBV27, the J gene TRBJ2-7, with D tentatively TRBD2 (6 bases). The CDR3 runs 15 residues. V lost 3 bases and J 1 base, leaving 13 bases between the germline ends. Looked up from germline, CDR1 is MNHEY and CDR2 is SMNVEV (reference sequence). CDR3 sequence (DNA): TGTGCCAGCAGTTTTAGGTGGGGGGAGTCCTACGAGCAGTACTTC. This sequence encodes CASSFRWGESYEQYF.